These 19 T cell receptor beta chains originate from one sample sequenced in a study of CD8+ T cells in alopecia areata. Reverse transcribed after extraction, RNA yielded cDNA as the sequencing template. Some clones are missing from TCRdb's copy, which holds only in-frame ones; the method was immunoSEQ multiplex PCR. The sample lists some 110,000 clones, around 61% occurring once. What was sequenced was CD4+ T cells sorted from blood. Every receptor here comes from a human donor in good health.

The chain combines TRBV5-1 with TRBJ2-5; no reliable D call. The CDR3 has 15 amino acids. Germline-derived CDR1 and CDR2 are SGHRS and YFSETQ. Trimming left V 4 bases short and J 2 bases short, with 15 bases between. The CDR3 loop reads CASSLSYTRQETQYF. The DNA of the CDR3 is TGCGCCAGCAGCCTATCTTACACACGACAAGAGACCCAGTACTTC.

This chain links TRBV20-1 with TRBJ1-2; D is unclear. From germline, CDR1 is DFQATT and CDR2 SNEGSKA (reference sequence). CDR3 size: 11 residues. V lost 6 bases to trimming and J lost 6 bases, with 11 bases between them. The DNA of the CDR3 is TGCAGTGCCAAGGCCGGGGATGGCTACACCTTC. Its translation is CSAKAGDGYTF.

This clone was picked up a small number of times. The genes are TRBV30 and TRBJ2-3; no clear D. Germline V gene lookup returns CDR1 GTSNPN and CDR2 SVGIG (reference sequence). Deletions cut 2 bases from V and 2 bases from J, with 8 bases between. This CDR3 contains 13 residues. In DNA form, the CDR3 reads TGTGCCTGGAGTAACGGCGACACAGATACGCAGTATTTT. Translation: CAWSNGDTDTQYF.

This clone turned up a few times. This sequence joins TRBV19 and TRBJ1-2, with a tentative D call TRBD1 (6 bases). Germline-derived CDR1 and CDR2 are LNHDA and SQIVND (reference sequence). CDR3 size: 15 residues. V was shortened by 5 bases and J by 4 bases, with 17 bases between the two germline ends. CDR3 DNA: TGTGCCAGTAGTTCCACGATACAGGGTACCTATGGCTACACCTTC. Protein: CASSSTIQGTYGYTF.

V is TRBV4-2 and J is TRBJ1-1, with 10 bases matching TRBD1. The CDR3 runs to 15 residues. V lost 4 bases and J lost 11; bases outside the gene matches: 13. Germline assignment: CDR1 LGHNA and CDR2 YNFKEQ. In DNA form, the CDR3 reads TGTGCCAGCAGCCGGATCGGGACAGGGGAAGTTTCGGCTTTCTTT. Translating gives CASSRIGTGEVSAFF.

The CDR3 sequence is CASSLEDRVYGYTF. The CDR3 nucleotides read TGCGCCAGCAGCTTGGAGGACAGGGTGTATGGCTACACCTTC. The V gene is TRBV5-1, the J gene TRBJ1-2; 8 bases match TRBD1. There are 14 residues in the CDR3. Germline V gene sequence: CDR1 SGHRS, CDR2 YFSETQ. J gave up 5 bases and V 0 bases, and 3 bases lay outside the gene matches.

This sequence joins TRBV29-1 and TRBJ1-1; TRBD1 agrees at 8 bases. Trimming took 4 bases from V and 4 from J; bases not matched to a gene: 8. CDR3 length: 14 amino acids. The germline V gene has CDR1 SQVTM and CDR2 ANQGSEA. The CDR3 sequence is CSVARQDRGTEAFF. The CDR3 DNA sequence: TGCAGCGTTGCAAGACAAGACAGGGGCACTGAAGCTTTCTTT.

In its sample, this clone was seen once. The CDR3 is CASSLVGGSTGELFF. CDR3 sequence (DNA): TGTGCCAGCAGCTTAGTGGGAGGGAGCACCGGGGAGCTGTTTTTT. The V call is TRBV7-3, the J call TRBJ2-2, with 7 bases fitting TRBD2. J lost 4 bases, V lost 2 bases, and 4 bases had no gene match. Looked up from germline, CDR1 is SGHTA and CDR2 is FQGTGA. The length of the CDR3 is 15 residues.

The V gene is TRBV7-2, the J gene TRBJ1-5, with unresolved D. Germline CDR1 is SGHTA and CDR2 is FQGNSA. The germline V and J ends were trimmed by 2 bases and 1 base, with 15 bases remaining between them. This CDR3 comprises 17 residues. The CDR3 sequence is CASSLLAGTSSNQPQHF. CDR3 sequence (DNA): TGTGCCAGCAGCTTACTGGCAGGTACGTCAAGCAATCAGCCCCAGCATTTT.

The genes are TRBV15 and TRBJ2-1; the D call may be TRBD1 or TRBD2 (5 bases each). Deletions cut 0 bases from V and 7 bases from J, with 10 bases between. The CDR3 covers 14 residues. Germline values: CDR1 LNHNV, CDR2 YYDKDF (reference sequence). The CDR3: CATSRDTGGNEQFF. The CDR3, as DNA: TGTGCCACCAGCAGAGACACAGGCGGGAATGAGCAGTTCTTC.

The gene calls are TRBV30 and TRBJ1-2; D might be TRBD1 (6 bases). Looked up from germline, CDR1 is GTSNPN and CDR2 is SVGIG (reference sequence). This CDR3 spans 12 amino acids. Trimming pared 5 bases from V and 5 bases from J, leaving 12 bases between. CDR3 coding DNA: TGTGCCTGGGTGGGGGGCAGGTATGGCTACACCTTC. As protein: CAWVGGRYGYTF. The whole variable domain, filled in from reference TRBV30 and TRBJ1-2, reads SQTIHQWPATLVQPVGSPLSLECTVEGTSNPNLYWYRQAAGRGLQLLFYSVGIGQISSEVPQNLSASRPQDRQFILSSKKLLLSDSGFYLCAWVGGRYGYTFGSGTRLTVV.

The chain carries TRBV19 and TRBJ2-3; 14 bases are shared with TRBD2. CDR3 length: 15 residues. The germline V gene encodes CDR1 LNHDA and CDR2 SQIVND (reference sequence). With V trimmed by 7 bases and J by 4 bases, 4 bases remained unmatched. In nucleotides, the CDR3 is TGTGCCAGTAAGGGACTAGCGGGGGCTGCAGATACGCAGTATTTT. The encoded protein is CASKGLAGAADTQYF.

V gene TRBV15 combines with J gene TRBJ2-3, with a weak D call TRBD2 (5 bases). The V gene lost 0 bases and the J gene lost 4 bases, with 8 bases spanning the gap. From germline, CDR1 is LNHNV and CDR2 YYDKDF (reference sequence). CDR3 size: 14 residues. The CDR3 sequence is CATSRDRGADTQYF. CDR3 sequence (DNA): TGTGCCACCAGCAGAGACCGGGGAGCAGATACGCAGTATTTT.

This clone was observed once. V usage is TRBV29-1 and J usage is TRBJ2-2; D is tentatively TRBD1 or TRBD2 (7 bases each). V gave up 4 bases and J gave up 5 bases, with 14 bases separating them. This CDR3 spans 14 amino acids. CDR1 is SQVTM, CDR2 ANQGSEA, per germline. CDR3 region: CSVGVQGGTGELFF. The CDR3 region has the DNA TGCAGCGTTGGGGTGCAGGGGGGGACCGGGGAGCTGTTTTTT.

The V call is TRBV5-6, the J call TRBJ2-5; TRBD2 is a possible D gene (6 bases). The CDR3 has 15 residues. CDR1 is SGHDT, CDR2 YYEEEE, per germline. Trimming removed 4 bases from V and 5 bases from J, with 18 bases in between. CDR3 in DNA: TGTGCCAGCAGCCCTAGCCCGGGAGCCCGGGAGACCCAGTACTTC. Its translation: CASSPSPGARETQYF.

The rearrangement joins TRBV30 to TRBJ2-3, with 7 nucleotides matching TRBD1. The CDR3 runs 16 residues. From germline, CDR1 is GTSNPN and CDR2 SVGIG (reference sequence). The junction had 8 bases not matched to a gene; V was cut back by 0 bases and J by 2 bases. CDR3 sequence (DNA): TGTGCCTGGAGTGTAGGGGGCACACGATCCACAGATACGCAGTATTTT. As protein: CAWSVGGTRSTDTQYF.

This chain links TRBV5-1 with TRBJ1-4; possible D gene TRBD1, 5 bases. Looked up from germline, CDR1 is SGHRS and CDR2 is YFSETQ. The V and J ends lost 4 bases and 7 bases respectively, with 20 bases between them. The CDR3 consists of 16 residues. CDR3 sequence (DNA): TGCGCCAGCAGCGTCGGGACTCCGAGAGGGAGTGAAAAACTGTTTTTT. It yields the protein CASSVGTPRGSEKLFF.

The gene calls are TRBV5-1 and TRBJ2-2; a weak D match, TRBD1 (6 bases). V lost 5 bases and J 0 bases, leaving 8 bases between the germline ends. This CDR3 spans 14 amino acids. The germline CDR1 and CDR2 sequences are SGHRS and YFSETQ. For the CDR3, the DNA is TGCGCCAGCAGTCGACAGGCGAACACCGGGGAGCTGTTTTTT. It encodes CASSRQANTGELFF.

The table lists this clone with a few counts. V gene TRBV19 combines with J gene TRBJ1-1; 8 bases agree with TRBD1. V lost 9 bases and J lost 4; bases outside the gene matches: 4. Germline V lookup: CDR1 LNHDA, CDR2 SQIVND (reference sequence). The length of the CDR3 is 12 residues. The CDR3 region is CARDRECTEAFF. CDR3 nucleotides: TGTGCCAGGGACAGGGAGTGCACTGAAGCTTTCTTT.